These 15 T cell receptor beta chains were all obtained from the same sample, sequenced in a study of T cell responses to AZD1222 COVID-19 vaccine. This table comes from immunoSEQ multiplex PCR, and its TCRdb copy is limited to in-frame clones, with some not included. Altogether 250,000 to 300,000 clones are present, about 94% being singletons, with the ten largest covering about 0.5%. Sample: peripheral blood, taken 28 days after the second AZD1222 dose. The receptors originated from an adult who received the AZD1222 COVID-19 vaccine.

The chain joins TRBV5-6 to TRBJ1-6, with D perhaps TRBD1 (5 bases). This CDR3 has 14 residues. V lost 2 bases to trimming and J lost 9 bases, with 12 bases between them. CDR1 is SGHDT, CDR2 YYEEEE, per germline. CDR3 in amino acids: CASSLSGGGSPLHF. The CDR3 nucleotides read TGTGCCAGCAGCTTATCCGGGGGAGGTTCACCCCTCCACTTT. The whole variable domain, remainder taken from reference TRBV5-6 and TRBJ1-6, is DAGVTQSPTHLIKTRGQQVTLRCSPKSGHDTVSWYQQALGQGPQFIFQYYEEEERQRGNFPDRFSGHQFPNYSSELNVNALLLGDSALYLCASSLSGGGSPLHFGNGTRLTVT.

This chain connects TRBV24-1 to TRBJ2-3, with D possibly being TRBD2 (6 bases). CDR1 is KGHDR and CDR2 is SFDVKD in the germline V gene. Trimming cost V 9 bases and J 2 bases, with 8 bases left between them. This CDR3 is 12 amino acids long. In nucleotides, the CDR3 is TGTGCCACCGGAGGGGTCACAGATACGCAGTATTTT. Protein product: CATGGVTDTQYF.

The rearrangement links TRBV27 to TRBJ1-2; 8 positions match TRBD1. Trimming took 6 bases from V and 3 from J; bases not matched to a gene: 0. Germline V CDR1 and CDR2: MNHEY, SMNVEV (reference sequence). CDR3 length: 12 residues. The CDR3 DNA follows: TGTGCCAGCAGACAGGGGGACTATGGCTACACCTTC. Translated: CASRQGDYGYTF.

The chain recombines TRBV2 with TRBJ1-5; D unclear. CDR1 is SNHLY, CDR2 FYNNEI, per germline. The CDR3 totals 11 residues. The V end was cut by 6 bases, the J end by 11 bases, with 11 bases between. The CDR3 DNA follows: TGTGCCAGCAGGTTGGATTTCACCCAGCATTTT. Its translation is CASRLDFTQHF.

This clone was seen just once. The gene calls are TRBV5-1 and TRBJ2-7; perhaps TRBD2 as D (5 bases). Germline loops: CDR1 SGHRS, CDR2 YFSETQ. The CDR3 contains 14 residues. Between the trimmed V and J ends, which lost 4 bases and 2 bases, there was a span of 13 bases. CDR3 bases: TGCGCCAGCAGCCCTGCAGGACTTACCTACGAGCAGTACTTC. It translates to CASSPAGLTYEQYF.

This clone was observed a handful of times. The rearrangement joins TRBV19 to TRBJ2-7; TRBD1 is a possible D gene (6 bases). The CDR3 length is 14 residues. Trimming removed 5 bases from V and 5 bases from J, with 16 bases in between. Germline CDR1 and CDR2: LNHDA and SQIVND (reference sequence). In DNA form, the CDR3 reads TGTGCCAGTAGTGTCCCCGGCAGGGGACACGAGCAGTACTTC. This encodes CASSVPGRGHEQYF.

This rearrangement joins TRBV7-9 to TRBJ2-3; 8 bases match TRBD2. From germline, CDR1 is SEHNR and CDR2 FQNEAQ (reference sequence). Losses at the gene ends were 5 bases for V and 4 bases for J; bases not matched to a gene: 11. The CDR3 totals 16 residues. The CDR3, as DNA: TGTGCCAGCAGCCCGGGGGCGGGGGGTGGCGCAGATACGCAGTATTTT. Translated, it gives CASSPGAGGGADTQYF.

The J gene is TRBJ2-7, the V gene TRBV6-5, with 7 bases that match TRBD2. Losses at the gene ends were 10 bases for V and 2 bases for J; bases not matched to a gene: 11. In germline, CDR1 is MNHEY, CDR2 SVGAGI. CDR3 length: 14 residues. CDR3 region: CATSRAGEPYEQYF. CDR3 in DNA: TGTGCCACATCCAGGGCGGGAGAGCCCTACGAGCAGTACTTC.

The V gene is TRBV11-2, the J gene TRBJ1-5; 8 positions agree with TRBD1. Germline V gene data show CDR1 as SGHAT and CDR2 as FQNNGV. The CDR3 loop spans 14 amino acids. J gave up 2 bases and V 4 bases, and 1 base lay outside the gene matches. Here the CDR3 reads CASSSGGRNQPQHF. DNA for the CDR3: TGTGCCAGCAGCTCAGGGGGCCGCAATCAGCCCCAGCATTTT.

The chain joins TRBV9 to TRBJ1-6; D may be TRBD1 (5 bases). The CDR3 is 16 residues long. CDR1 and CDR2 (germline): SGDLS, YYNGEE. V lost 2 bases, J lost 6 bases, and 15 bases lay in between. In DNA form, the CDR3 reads TGTGCCAGCAGCGTGGGAGGGGCGGCGGGTAATTCACCCCTCCACTTT. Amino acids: CASSVGGAAGNSPLHF.

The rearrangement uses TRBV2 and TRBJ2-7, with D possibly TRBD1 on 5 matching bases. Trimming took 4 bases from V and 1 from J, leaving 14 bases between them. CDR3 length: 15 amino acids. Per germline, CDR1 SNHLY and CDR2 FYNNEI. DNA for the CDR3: TGTGCCAGCAGTGGGGTGGGGCAGGTTTCCTACGAGCAGTACTTC. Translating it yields CASSGVGQVSYEQYF.

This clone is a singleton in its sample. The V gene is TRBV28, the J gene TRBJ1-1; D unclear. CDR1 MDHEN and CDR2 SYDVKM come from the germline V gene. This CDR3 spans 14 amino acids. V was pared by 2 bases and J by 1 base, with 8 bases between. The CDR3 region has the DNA TGTGCCAGCAGTTTAAGAGGCTGGAACACTGAAGCTTTCTTT. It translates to CASSLRGWNTEAFF.

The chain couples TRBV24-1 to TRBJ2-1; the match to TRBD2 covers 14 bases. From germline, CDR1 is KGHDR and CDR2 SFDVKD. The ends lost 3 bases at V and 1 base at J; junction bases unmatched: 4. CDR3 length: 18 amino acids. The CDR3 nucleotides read TGTGCCACCAGTGATCCACGGACTAGCGGGAGGTCCTACAATGAGCAGTTCTTC. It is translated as CATSDPRTSGRSYNEQFF.

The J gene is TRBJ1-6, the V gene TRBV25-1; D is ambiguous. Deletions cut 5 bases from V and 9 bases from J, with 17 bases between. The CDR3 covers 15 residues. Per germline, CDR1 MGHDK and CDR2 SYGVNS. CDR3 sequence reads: CASSLGPPSGSPLHF. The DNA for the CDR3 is TGTGCCAGCAGTCTAGGACCCCCGTCCGGTTCACCCCTCCACTTT.

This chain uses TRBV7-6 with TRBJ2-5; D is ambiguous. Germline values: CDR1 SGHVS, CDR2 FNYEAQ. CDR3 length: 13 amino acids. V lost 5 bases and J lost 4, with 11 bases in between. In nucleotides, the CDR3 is TGTGCCAGCAGCCCCGGTAGAGGAGAGACCCAGTACTTC. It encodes CASSPGRGETQYF.